What follows are 14 T cell receptor beta chains derived from one specimen sequenced in a study of T-cell reconstitution after alpha-beta-depleted transplantation in children. The TCRbeta library incorporated unique molecular identifiers. TCRdb recomputed calls from the PCR reads with MiXCR, one row per CDR3 protein. The top ten clones hold just under 30% of a sample with about 400,000 distinct CDR3 sequences, about 17% of them seen once. Here the sequenced sample was PBMCs, mostly from graft donor cells, taken 360 days after TCRalphabeta/CD19-depleted stem cell transplant. The receptors stem from a boy less than two years old who had a stem cell transplant for Wiskott-Aldrich syndrome, so the T cells may come from the graft donor.

This clonotype was counted a few times. The J gene is TRBJ2-2, the V gene TRBV12-3 or TRBV12-4; TRBD2 matches at 8 bases. The V segment lost 5 bases and the J segment 3 bases; nucleotides outside the gene matches: 8. This CDR3 spans 16 amino acids. In DNA form, the CDR3 reads TGTGCCAGCAGTACCCGGGAGGGCTGGTACACCGGGGAGCTGTTTTTT. Translation gives CASSTREGWYTGELFF.

The V call is TRBV5-1, the J call TRBJ2-1, with a weak D call TRBD2 (5 bases). This CDR3 has 16 amino acids. CDR1 is SGHRS and CDR2 is YFSETQ in the germline V gene. V lost 4 bases and J lost 3, with 17 bases in between. The chain's CDR3 is CASSASLAAIYNEQFF. CDR3 nucleotide sequence: TGCGCCAGCAGCGCTAGTCTAGCAGCGATCTACAATGAGCAGTTCTTC.

The chain has TRBV5-6 and TRBJ2-7, with TRBD1 matching 10 bases. Germline V gene sequence: CDR1 SGHDT, CDR2 YYEEEE. V lost 4 bases to trimming and J lost 2 bases; unmatched junction nucleotides: 9. The CDR3 runs to 16 residues. The CDR3 coding sequence is TGTGCCAGCAGCCCTACCTTGGGACAGGGGCCCTACGAGCAGTACTTC. Encoded protein: CASSPTLGQGPYEQYF.

The genes are TRBV29-1 and TRBJ2-3; 7 positions agree with TRBD2. Germline loops: CDR1 SQVTM, CDR2 ANQGSEA. V lost 5 bases, J lost 11 bases, and 7 bases stayed unmatched. The CDR3 is made up of 11 amino acids. The CDR3 region is CSVWGLPQQYF. The CDR3 DNA reads as TGCAGCGTTTGGGGACTACCTCAGCAGTATTTT.

This rearrangement joins TRBV6-5 to TRBJ2-7; 10 bases agree with TRBD2. The CDR3 is 15 residues long. Germline V CDR1 and CDR2: MNHEY, SVGAGI. Trimming at V came to 4 bases and at J to 3 bases, leaving 6 bases not matched to a gene. CDR3 region: CASSWGLAQIYEQYF. In DNA form, the CDR3 reads TGTGCCAGCAGTTGGGGACTAGCGCAGATCTACGAGCAGTACTTC.

This clonotype was detected a few times. The V call is TRBV6-1, the J call TRBJ2-7; TRBD1 is a possible D gene (6 bases). V lost 4 bases, J lost 6 bases, and 13 bases lay in between. The germline CDR1 and CDR2 sequences are MNHNS and SASEGT. The CDR3 length is 13 residues. The CDR3 is CASSGQESFEQYF. Here the CDR3 DNA reads TGTGCCAGCAGTGGACAGGAATCATTCGAGCAGTACTTC.

This clonotype appeared a few times. The chain has TRBV24-1 and TRBJ2-5; possible D gene TRBD2, 5 bases. V was cut by 2 bases and J by 2 bases, with 11 bases left in between. The CDR3 runs 15 residues. From germline, CDR1 is KGHDR and CDR2 SFDVKD. The CDR3 is CATSDSGAGQETQYF. The CDR3 DNA follows: TGTGCCACCAGTGATTCCGGCGCGGGTCAAGAGACCCAGTACTTC.

This clonotype was seen more than once but under ten times. For the CDR3, the DNA is TGCGCCAGCAGCCAGGTGGACAGGGCGGGCGGGGAGCTGTTTTTT. This translates into CASSQVDRAGGELFF. The rearrangement links TRBV4-1 to TRBJ2-2; 8 bases map to TRBD1. CDR3 length: 15 amino acids. The V gene's germline CDR1 is MGHRA and CDR2 YSYEKL. The J segment lost 7 bases and the V segment lost 3 bases, leaving 7 bases of the junction unmatched.

The chain carries TRBV15 and TRBJ2-1; D is perhaps TRBD1 or TRBD2 (6 bases each). CDR1 LNHNV and CDR2 YYDKDF come from the germline V gene (reference sequence). The CDR3 sequence is 16 residues long. The ends were cut back, 7 bases at V and 6 bases at J, with 22 bases in the middle. CDR3 sequence: CATKEDGRRGSNEQFF. CDR3 sequence (DNA): TGTGCCACCAAGGAGGACGGGAGAAGGGGGAGCAATGAGCAGTTCTTC.

The rearrangement links TRBV2 to TRBJ2-7, with D possibly being TRBD1 (5 bases). V lost 7 bases, J lost 3 bases, and 10 bases lay in between. The CDR3 loop spans 12 amino acids. The V gene's germline CDR1 is SNHLY and CDR2 FYNNEI. In DNA, the CDR3 is TGTGCCAGCACAGGGTCTCACTACGAGCAGTACTTC. Protein product: CASTGSHYEQYF. The entire variable domain, with the rest obtained from reference TRBV2 and TRBJ2-7, is as follows: EPEVTQTPSHQVTQMGQEVILRCVPISNHLYFYWYRQILGQKVEFLVSFYNNEISEKSEIFDDQFSVERPDGSNFTLKIRSTKLEDSAMYFCASTGSHYEQYFGPGTRLTVT.

The CDR3 is CSASKGDTQYF. CDR3 DNA: TGCAGTGCCTCCAAAGGAGATACGCAGTATTTT. The rearrangement links TRBV20-1 to TRBJ2-3, with D uncertain. Germline CDR1 and CDR2: DFQATT and SNEGSKA (reference sequence). The CDR3 consists of 11 residues. Trimming cost V 6 bases and J 5 bases, with 9 bases left between them.

This clonotype came up a few times. J is TRBJ2-7 and V is TRBV28, with 9 positions matching TRBD2. CDR3 length equals 13 residues. The V and J ends lost 2 bases and 4 bases, in that order; junction bases with no gene match: 0. Germline assignment: CDR1 MDHEN and CDR2 SYDVKM. The CDR3 loop is CASSLLAGYEQYF. The CDR3 region has the DNA TGTGCCAGCAGTTTACTAGCGGGGTACGAGCAGTACTTC.

This clonotype was picked up a small number of times. The chain recombines TRBV12-3 or TRBV12-4 with TRBJ2-7; D not resolved. V dropped 5 bases and J dropped 3 bases, with 14 bases sitting between them. The length of the CDR3 is 14 residues. CDR3 sequence: CASSPDGPFYEQYF. DNA for the CDR3: TGTGCCAGCAGTCCTGACGGGCCATTCTACGAGCAGTACTTC.

V gene TRBV5-1 combines with J gene TRBJ2-1; D might be TRBD2 (6 bases). The CDR3 spans 15 residues. Germline V gene data show CDR1 as SGHRS and CDR2 as YFSETQ. Trimming removed 6 bases from V and 0 bases from J, with 13 bases in between. The CDR3 DNA is TGCGCCAGCAACCTTGCGGGGAGCTCCTACAATGAGCAGTTCTTC. Amino acids: CASNLAGSSYNEQFF. Full variable domain (outside the CDR3, taken from reference TRBV5-1 and TRBJ2-1): KAGVTQTPRYLIKTRGQQVTLSCSPISGHRSVSWYQQTPGQGLQFLFEYFSETQRNKGNFPGRFSGRQFSNSRSEMNVSTLELGDSALYLCASNLAGSSYNEQFFGPGTRLTVL.